These 11 T cell receptor beta chains were sequenced from one sample in a study of T cell repertoires in cytomegalovirus infection. TCRdb recomputed calls from the reads with MiXCR, one row per CDR3 protein. The sample consists of 600,000 to 800,000 distinct CDR3 sequences, 24% of them appearing once. The sequenced sample was CD8+ T cells from PBMCs. These receptors were obtained from a human donor in good health (CMV status not recorded). Some clones in this sample may be carry-over from other donors' samples.

The table lists this clonotype with many counts. This sequence joins TRBV12-3 or TRBV12-4 and TRBJ2-7, with TRBD1 as a possible D gene (5 bases). This CDR3 comprises 12 residues. Trimming took 5 bases from V and 3 from J, leaving 8 bases between them. CDR3 coding DNA: TGTGCCAGCAGTACCAGGGTCTACGAGCAGTACTTC. Translating it yields CASSTRVYEQYF.

This clonotype was seen many times. The chain employs TRBV19 and TRBJ2-1, with D possibly TRBD1 on 6 matching bases. The length of the CDR3 is 15 residues. V lost 4 bases and J lost 8, with 18 bases in between. CDR1 and CDR2 from the germline V gene are LNHDA and SQIVND (reference sequence). CDR3 sequence reads: CASSTGTLNWDEQFF. The CDR3 DNA is TGTGCCAGTAGTACCGGGACACTCAATTGGGATGAGCAGTTCTTC.

The CDR3 reads CASSLGRPRADTQYF. The CDR3 coding sequence is TGTGCCAGCAGTTTGGGTCGCCCGAGGGCAGATACGCAGTATTTT. The V gene is TRBV12-3 or TRBV12-4, the J gene TRBJ2-3, with D perhaps TRBD2 (5 bases). Deletions cut 3 bases from V and 4 bases from J, with 14 bases between. The CDR3 consists of 15 residues.

This clonotype has a handful of counts. The rearrangement links TRBV11-3 to TRBJ2-3, with TRBD1 matching 9 bases. The CDR3 is made up of 18 amino acids. Per the germline V gene, CDR1 is SGHNT and CDR2 is YENEEA. With 5 bases clipped from V and 0 bases from J, the junction kept 12 bases outside the gene matches. Here the CDR3 DNA reads TGTGCCAGCAGCCCAAGATTCGGACAGGGGACTAGCACAGATACGCAGTATTTT. Its translation is CASSPRFGQGTSTDTQYF.

This clonotype was found a few times. V gene TRBV28 combines with J gene TRBJ2-5, with TRBD2 matching 15 bases. J lost 5 bases, V lost 5 bases, and 6 bases had no gene match. The CDR3 is 16 amino acids. Looked up from germline, CDR1 is MDHEN and CDR2 is SYDVKM. For the CDR3, the DNA is TGTGCCAGCAGTATAGGACTAGCGGGGGGGCCCGAGACCCAGTACTTC. Amino acid sequence: CASSIGLAGGPETQYF.

This clonotype appeared a few times. This rearrangement joins TRBV20-1 to TRBJ2-1, with 11 positions matching TRBD1. Trimming took 4 bases from V and 4 from J; bases not matched to a gene: 9. This CDR3 is built from 16 residues. From germline, CDR1 is DFQATT and CDR2 SNEGSKA (reference sequence). The CDR3 reads CSATEPGQGVYNEQFF. CDR3 bases: TGCAGTGCTACAGAACCGGGACAGGGGGTTTACAATGAGCAGTTCTTC.

The chain couples TRBV28 to TRBJ2-3, with TRBD1 identical over 7 bases. The CDR3 is made up of 14 amino acids. The germline CDR1 and CDR2 sequences are MDHEN and SYDVKM. V lost 6 bases to trimming and J lost 4 bases; unmatched junction nucleotides: 7. Written as DNA, the CDR3 is TGTGCCAGCAGCCAATTGGACAGGTCAGATACGCAGTATTTT. Translated, it gives CASSQLDRSDTQYF.

This clonotype was found a few times. The V and J genes are TRBV20-1 and TRBJ1-2, with TRBD1 matching over 8 bases. Germline CDR1 and CDR2: DFQATT and SNEGSKA (reference sequence). The CDR3 consists of 12 residues. Trimming cost V 6 bases and J 8 bases; bases outside gene matches: 8. CDR3 sequence (DNA): TGCAGTGCCCGAGGACAGGGTAGGGGCTACACCTTC. Translation gives CSARGQGRGYTF.

This chain joins TRBV29-1 and TRBJ2-2, with TRBD1 matching 7 bases. CDR1 is SQVTM, CDR2 ANQGSEA, per germline. Germline trimming cut 5 bases from V and 4 bases from J; bases unmatched to any gene: 1. There are 12 residues in the CDR3. The CDR3 DNA follows: TGCAGCGTTAACAGGGGCACCGGGGAGCTGTTTTTT. Amino acid sequence: CSVNRGTGELFF.

The CDR3 nucleotides read TGTGCCCTAGGTCAGGGAACGGGTAGCACAGATACGCAGTATTTT. It specifies CALGQGTGSTDTQYF. The chain joins TRBV5-4 to TRBJ2-3, with D perhaps TRBD1 (5 bases). The CDR3 sequence is 15 residues long. Deletions cut 10 bases from V and 0 bases from J, with 18 bases between. The V gene's germline CDR1 is SGHNT and CDR2 YYREEE (reference sequence). The complete variable domain, with remaining parts taken from reference TRBV5-4 and TRBJ2-3, reads ETGVTQSPTHLIKTRGQQVTLRCSSQSGHNTVSWYQQALGQGPQFIFQYYREEENGRGNFPPRFSGLQFPNYSSELNVNALELDDSALYLCALGQGTGSTDTQYFGPGTRLTVL.

A few counts support this clonotype. The chain couples TRBV29-1 to TRBJ2-7; 11 nucleotides line up with TRBD2. Trimming at V came to 6 bases and at J to 0 bases, leaving 1 base not matched to a gene. The length of the CDR3 is 13 residues. Looked up from germline, CDR1 is SQVTM and CDR2 is ANQGSEA. The CDR3 is CSVLAGDSYEQYV. Written as DNA, the CDR3 is TGCAGCGTACTAGCGGGGGACTCCTACGAGCAGTACGTC.